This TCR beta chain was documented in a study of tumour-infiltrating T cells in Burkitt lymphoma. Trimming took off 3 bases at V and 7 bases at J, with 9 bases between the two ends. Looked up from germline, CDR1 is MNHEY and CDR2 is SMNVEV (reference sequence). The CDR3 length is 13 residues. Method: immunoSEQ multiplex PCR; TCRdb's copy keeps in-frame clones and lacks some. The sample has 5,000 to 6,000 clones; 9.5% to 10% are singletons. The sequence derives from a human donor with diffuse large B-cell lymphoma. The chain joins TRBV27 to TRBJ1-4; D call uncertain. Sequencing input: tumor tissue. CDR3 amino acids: CASSFVGFEKLFF. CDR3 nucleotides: TGTGCCAGCAGTTTTGTAGGGTTTGAAAAACTGTTTTTT.